These 29 T cell receptor beta chains were all obtained from the same sample, sequenced in a study of CD8 T cells in ankylosing spondylitis. MiXCR, run by TCRdb on the 5' RACE reads, gives a single entry per CDR3 protein. In the table there are almost 30,000 distinct CDR3 sequences, about 5.6% of which are singletons. Sequenced sample: blood, either unsorted or a sorted T cell fraction (not recorded which). Receptor source: a female donor with ankylosing spondylitis or in good health (not recorded which).

This clonotype was detected many times. The genes are TRBV9 and TRBJ2-3; 13 bases match TRBD2. V was pared by 2 bases and J by 5 bases, with 5 bases of the junction left unmatched. CDR1 is SGDLS and CDR2 is YYNGEE in the germline V gene. CDR3 length: 16 amino acids. The CDR3 reads CASSVTLAGGQDTQYF. CDR3 coding DNA: TGTGCCAGCAGCGTTACACTAGCGGGGGGGCAAGATACGCAGTATTTT.

This clonotype was seen ten or more times. V and J are TRBV9 and TRBJ2-2; D call uncertain. CDR1 and CDR2 (germline): SGDLS, YYNGEE. The ends were cut back, 7 bases at V and 3 bases at J, with 13 bases in the middle. The CDR3 has 14 amino acids. CDR3 DNA sequence: TGTGCCAGCGCCCGCCGAGAGGACACCGGGGAGCTGTTTTTT. Amino acids: CASARREDTGELFF.

The rearrangement uses TRBV9 and TRBJ2-3; D is ambiguous. V lost 0 bases and J 0 bases, leaving 5 bases between the germline ends. The CDR3 has 14 amino acids. Germline V gives CDR1 SGDLS, CDR2 YYNGEE. The CDR3 sequence: CASSVDASTDTQYF. As DNA, the CDR3 is TGTGCCAGCAGCGTAGATGCTAGCACAGATACGCAGTATTTT. Variable domain in full (rest from reference TRBV9 and TRBJ2-3): DSGVTQTPKHLITATGQRVTLRCSPRSGDLSVYWYQQSLDQGLQFLIQYYNGEERAKGNILERFSAQQFPDLHSELNLSSLELGDSALYFCASSVDASTDTQYFGPGTRLTVL.

By proportion, this clonotype is medium-sized. V and J are TRBV9 and TRBJ2-5; 7 bases align to TRBD1. This CDR3 comprises 13 residues. Germline V gives CDR1 SGDLS, CDR2 YYNGEE. V lost 0 bases, J lost 9 bases, and 5 bases stayed unmatched. The CDR3 protein is CASSVGQGEAQYF. DNA for the CDR3: TGTGCCAGCAGCGTAGGACAGGGCGAGGCCCAGTACTTC.

This clonotype was seen repeatedly, ten times or more. This chain links TRBV9 with TRBJ1-5; no clear D. This CDR3 has 16 residues. The germline V gene encodes CDR1 SGDLS and CDR2 YYNGEE. V was clipped by 0 bases and J by 2 bases, with 12 bases between them. CDR3 in DNA: TGTGCCAGCAGCGTAGGTCCAATGGGTGGCAATCAGCCCCAGCATTTT. This codes for CASSVGPMGGNQPQHF.

This clonotype was seen many times. This chain joins TRBV9 and TRBJ1-3; tentatively, D is TRBD1 (5 bases). V was pared by 4 bases and J by 8 bases, with 22 bases between. This CDR3 spans 16 amino acids. CDR1 and CDR2 from the germline V gene are SGDLS and YYNGEE. CDR3 amino acids: CASSFQGAGRVDTIYF. The CDR3 DNA reads as TGTGCCAGCAGCTTCCAAGGGGCGGGCCGAGTGGACACCATATATTTT. Variable domain in full (rest from reference TRBV9 and TRBJ1-3): DSGVTQTPKHLITATGQRVTLRCSPRSGDLSVYWYQQSLDQGLQFLIQYYNGEERAKGNILERFSAQQFPDLHSELNLSSLELGDSALYFCASSFQGAGRVDTIYFGEGSWLTVV.

At least ten counts were recorded for this clonotype. The rearrangement joins TRBV9 to TRBJ2-2; the D call may be TRBD1 or TRBD2 (5 bases each). This CDR3 contains 23 residues. Germline V gene data show CDR1 as SGDLS and CDR2 as YYNGEE. V dropped 1 base and J dropped 3 bases, with 34 bases sitting between them. The chain's CDR3 is CASSVSPLYGDRKRARDTGELFF. CDR3 DNA: TGTGCCAGCAGCGTATCGCCCCTGTATGGGGACCGAAAAAGGGCGCGGGACACCGGGGAGCTGTTTTTT.

This clonotype was observed at least ten times. For the CDR3, the DNA is TGTGCCAGCAGCCCCCGTGGGGTTTCGAACACTGAAGCTTTCTTT. Encoded protein: CASSPRGVSNTEAFF. J is TRBJ1-1 and V is TRBV9; D gene uncertain. The V end lost 4 bases, the J end lost 1 base, and 14 bases lay between the germline ends. The CDR3 is 15 residues long. Germline V gives CDR1 SGDLS, CDR2 YYNGEE.

At least ten counts were recorded for this clonotype. The chain uses TRBV9 and TRBJ2-7; TRBD2 might be the D (6 bases). In germline, CDR1 is SGDLS, CDR2 YYNGEE. Trimming removed 1 base from V and 2 bases from J, with 13 bases in between. CDR3 length: 15 amino acids. CDR3 sequence: CASSVSTSSTYEQYF. The CDR3 DNA is TGTGCCAGCAGCGTAAGTACTAGCTCAACCTACGAGCAGTACTTC. Complete variable domain (other parts from reference TRBV9 and TRBJ2-7): DSGVTQTPKHLITATGQRVTLRCSPRSGDLSVYWYQQSLDQGLQFLIQYYNGEERAKGNILERFSAQQFPDLHSELNLSSLELGDSALYFCASSVSTSSTYEQYFGPGTRLTVT.

V and J are TRBV9 and TRBJ2-5, with 7 bases aligning to TRBD1. After removal of 0 bases from V and 2 bases from J, the junction contained 4 bases not matched to a gene. CDR3 size: 15 residues. Looked up from germline, CDR1 is SGDLS and CDR2 is YYNGEE. The CDR3 spells CASSVATGRQETQYF. CDR3 nucleotide sequence: TGTGCCAGCAGCGTAGCGACAGGGCGGCAAGAGACCCAGTACTTC.

This clonotype was counted at least ten times. The chain couples TRBV9 to TRBJ2-5; the match to TRBD1 covers 7 bases. Trimming at V came to 3 bases and at J to 4 bases, leaving 6 bases not matched to a gene. Germline V gene lookup returns CDR1 SGDLS and CDR2 YYNGEE. This CDR3 is built from 14 residues. The CDR3 spells CASSAEQGTETQYF. The CDR3 DNA reads TGTGCCAGCAGCGCGGAACAGGGGACAGAGACCCAGTACTTC.

At least ten counts were recorded for this clonotype. This chain links TRBV9 with TRBJ1-2; no definite D call. CDR3 length: 14 residues. The V end was cut by 4 bases, the J end by 6 bases, with 16 bases between. Germline values: CDR1 SGDLS, CDR2 YYNGEE. The chain's CDR3 is CASSPGRARNGYTF. CDR3 DNA: TGTGCCAGCAGCCCGGGAAGGGCGAGAAATGGCTACACCTTC.

This chain uses TRBV9 with TRBJ2-3; D gene unclear. Per the germline V gene, CDR1 is SGDLS and CDR2 is YYNGEE. The CDR3 contains 17 residues. Trimming removed 4 bases at V and 2 bases at J, with 20 bases between. The chain's CDR3 is CASSPTSATLFTDTQYF. CDR3 sequence (DNA): TGTGCCAGCAGCCCAACATCAGCCACTCTTTTCACAGATACGCAGTATTTT. Complete variable domain (other parts from reference TRBV9 and TRBJ2-3): DSGVTQTPKHLITATGQRVTLRCSPRSGDLSVYWYQQSLDQGLQFLIQYYNGEERAKGNILERFSAQQFPDLHSELNLSSLELGDSALYFCASSPTSATLFTDTQYFGPGTRLTVL.

This clonotype has a count of ten or more. J is TRBJ2-3 and V is TRBV7-3, with 10 bases lining up with TRBD2. Germline V gives CDR1 SGHTA, CDR2 FQGTGA. J was trimmed by 3 bases and V by 4 bases; bases with no gene match: 10. The CDR3 extends over 17 amino acids. CDR3 in DNA: TGTGCCAGCAGCTCAAAGCGGGGGGGCCCAGAAACAGATACGCAGTATTTT. Residues: CASSSKRGGPETDTQYF. Full variable domain (missing parts from reference TRBV7-3 and TRBJ2-3): GAGVSQTPSNKVTEKGKYVELRCDPISGHTALYWYRQSLGQGPEFLIYFQGTGAADDSGLPNDRFFAVRPEGSVSTLKIQRTERGDSAVYLCASSSKRGGPETDTQYFGPGTRLTVL.

This clonotype has ten or more counts. The chain links TRBV9 to TRBJ1-2; 9 bases line up with TRBD1. CDR1 is SGDLS, CDR2 YYNGEE, per germline. The V and J ends lost 4 bases and 4 bases, in that order; junction bases with no gene match: 5. This CDR3 has 14 residues. The CDR3 is CASSLGTGTYGYTF. CDR3 nucleotides: TGTGCCAGCAGCCTAGGGACAGGGACCTATGGCTACACCTTC.

This clonotype was picked up many times. The gene calls are TRBV9 and TRBJ1-5, with 8 bases aligning to TRBD1. J lost 6 bases, V lost 4 bases, and 9 bases had no gene match. CDR1 and CDR2 (germline): SGDLS, YYNGEE. The CDR3 consists of 15 residues. The CDR3 DNA reads as TGTGCCAGCAGCTCCCCGGACAGGGTGTCTCAGCCCCAGCATTTT. Translation gives CASSSPDRVSQPQHF.

The rearrangement links TRBV9 to TRBJ2-7; no clear D gene. The CDR3 contains 15 residues. The V and J ends lost 1 base and 3 bases respectively, with 14 bases between them. The germline CDR1 and CDR2 sequences are SGDLS and YYNGEE. The CDR3 loop reads CASSVQPQDHYEQYF. The CDR3 DNA follows: TGTGCCAGCAGCGTACAGCCGCAGGACCACTACGAGCAGTACTTC.

This clonotype has at least ten counts. V usage is TRBV9 and J usage is TRBJ2-5, with 8 bases lining up with TRBD2. V shed 1 base and J 8 bases; nucleotides not matched to a gene: 10. Germline loops: CDR1 SGDLS, CDR2 YYNGEE. The CDR3 is 15 residues long. The CDR3 region is CASSVRPLAETTQYF. DNA of the CDR3: TGTGCCAGCAGCGTAAGGCCACTAGCGGAGACCACCCAGTACTTC.

There are many counts of this clonotype. This rearrangement joins TRBV9 to TRBJ1-3; no firm D call. The CDR3 covers 13 residues. The V and J ends lost 7 bases and 0 bases respectively, with 8 bases between them. Germline CDR1 is SGDLS and CDR2 is YYNGEE. The CDR3 DNA sequence: TGTGCCAGCGGATCGGCCTCTGGAAACACCATATATTTT. It is translated as CASGSASGNTIYF. Based on the CDR3 plus reference TRBV9 and TRBJ1-3, the full variable domain is DSGVTQTPKHLITATGQRVTLRCSPRSGDLSVYWYQQSLDQGLQFLIQYYNGEERAKGNILERFSAQQFPDLHSELNLSSLELGDSALYFCASGSASGNTIYFGEGSWLTVV.

This clonotype was found many times. The rearrangement joins TRBV7-4 to TRBJ1-5; 12 nucleotides agree with TRBD1. V lost 5 bases to trimming and J lost 1 base; unmatched junction nucleotides: 9. The CDR3 has 18 amino acids. CDR1 is SGHVT and CDR2 is SQSDAQ in the germline V gene. The CDR3 nucleotides read TGTGCCAGCAGCCAAAGGGACAGGGGGCAAATAAGCAATCAGCCCCAGCATTTT. It codes for CASSQRDRGQISNQPQHF.

At least ten counts were recorded for this clonotype. The chain links TRBV9 to TRBJ2-5; no definite D call. Germline assignment: CDR1 SGDLS and CDR2 YYNGEE. The CDR3 loop spans 12 amino acids. The V end was cut by 3 bases, the J end by 7 bases, with 10 bases between. The CDR3 DNA reads TGTGCCAGCAGCGCGACCAAGGGGACCCAGTACTTC. Translated: CASSATKGTQYF.

In this sample, this clonotype turned up many times. The V and J genes are TRBV9 and TRBJ2-1, with a weak D call TRBD1 (5 bases). The CDR3 is 14 residues long. From germline, CDR1 is SGDLS and CDR2 YYNGEE. Deletions cut 4 bases from V and 0 bases from J, with 8 bases between. CDR3 bases: TGTGCCAGCAGCCGCCAGGGCTCCTACAATGAGCAGTTCTTC. It translates to CASSRQGSYNEQFF.

This clonotype was picked up many times. J is TRBJ1-5 and V is TRBV9; D remains ambiguous. Germline assignment: CDR1 SGDLS and CDR2 YYNGEE. V lost 4 bases to trimming and J lost 4 bases, with 15 bases between them. CDR3 length equals 15 residues. CDR3 protein: CASSLRDGRNQPQHF. DNA of the CDR3: TGTGCCAGCAGCCTCCGAGACGGAAGGAATCAGCCCCAGCATTTT.

This clonotype was detected many times. This chain joins TRBV9 and TRBJ2-3, with TRBD2 identical over 10 bases. Losses at the gene ends were 0 bases for V and 5 bases for J; bases not matched to a gene: 6. The CDR3 runs 16 residues. Germline CDR1 is SGDLS and CDR2 is YYNGEE. The CDR3 region is CASSVDSGGAIDTQYF. CDR3 coding DNA: TGTGCCAGCAGCGTAGACAGCGGGGGGGCGATAGATACGCAGTATTTT.

In its sample, this clonotype was seen many times. The J gene is TRBJ2-1, the V gene TRBV9, with 10 bases matching TRBD2. Trimming took 2 bases from V and 1 from J; bases not matched to a gene: 6. The CDR3 has 17 amino acids. Germline V gives CDR1 SGDLS, CDR2 YYNGEE. The CDR3 here is CASSVLSGRGSYNEQFF. The CDR3 coding sequence is TGTGCCAGCAGCGTCCTAAGCGGGAGGGGGTCCTACAATGAGCAGTTCTTC.

This clonotype was recorded at least ten times. The chain is built from TRBV9 and TRBJ2-3; TRBD2 matches at 10 bases. The CDR3 is made up of 17 amino acids. Germline assignment: CDR1 SGDLS and CDR2 YYNGEE. The V segment lost 0 bases and the J segment 0 bases; nucleotides outside the gene matches: 4. In DNA, the CDR3 is TGTGCCAGCAGCGTAGAGGGAGCGGGGGGGAGCACAGATACGCAGTATTTT. Translation: CASSVEGAGGSTDTQYF.

This clonotype has at least ten counts. The chain recombines TRBV23-1 with TRBJ2-7, with D possibly matching TRBD1 (5 bases). TRBV23-1 is an ORF for which the function is uncertain. Trimming shortened V by 8 bases and J by 2 bases, and 16 bases separated the two germline ends. The CDR3 sequence is 14 residues long. The CDR3 region has the DNA TGCGCCAGCCCATACAGGATCGTCACCTACGAGCAGTACTTC. The encoded protein is CASPYRIVTYEQYF.

Ten or more counts support this clonotype. The chain has TRBV9 and TRBJ2-5, with 8 nucleotides matching TRBD1. The V gene end was trimmed by 3 bases and the J gene end by 5 bases; junction bases not matched to a gene: 9. The CDR3 loop spans 15 amino acids. Germline assignment: CDR1 SGDLS and CDR2 YYNGEE. The CDR3 coding sequence is TGTGCCAGCAGCGCGGCCAGGGGGCGCCTGGAGACCCAGTACTTC. Translation gives CASSAARGRLETQYF.

This clonotype appeared many times. This chain joins TRBV9 and TRBJ2-3; 8 positions agree with TRBD1. The CDR3 extends over 18 amino acids. In germline, CDR1 is SGDLS, CDR2 YYNGEE. With V trimmed by 3 bases and J by 6 bases, 18 bases remained unmatched. The CDR3 DNA follows: TGTGCCAGCAGCGAGGCCGGGCAGGGGGCAGGGGAGCTGGATACGCAGTATTTT. Its translation is CASSEAGQGAGELDTQYF.